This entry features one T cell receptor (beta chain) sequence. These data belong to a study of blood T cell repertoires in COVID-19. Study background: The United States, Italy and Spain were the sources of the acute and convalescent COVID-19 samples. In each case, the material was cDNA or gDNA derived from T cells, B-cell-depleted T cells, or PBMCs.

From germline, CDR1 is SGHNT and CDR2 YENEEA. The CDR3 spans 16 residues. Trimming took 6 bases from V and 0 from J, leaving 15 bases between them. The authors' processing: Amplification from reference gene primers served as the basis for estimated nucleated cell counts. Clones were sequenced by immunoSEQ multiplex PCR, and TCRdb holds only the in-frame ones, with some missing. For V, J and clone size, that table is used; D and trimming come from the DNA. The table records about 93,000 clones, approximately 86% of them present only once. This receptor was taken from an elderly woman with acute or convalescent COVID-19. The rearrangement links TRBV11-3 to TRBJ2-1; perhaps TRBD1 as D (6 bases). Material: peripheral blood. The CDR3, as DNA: TGTGCCAGCAGATTTCAGGGGTCCAGCTCCTACAATGAGCAGTTCTTC. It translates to CASRFQGSSSYNEQFF. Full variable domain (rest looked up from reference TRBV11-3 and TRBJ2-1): EAGVVQSPRYKIIEKKQPVAFWCNPISGHNTLYWYLQNLGQGPELLIRYENEEAVDDSQLPKDRFSAERLKGVDSTLKIQPAELGDSAVYLCASRFQGSSSYNEQFFGPGTRLTVL.